These 12 T cell receptor beta chains came from one sample sequenced in a study of cytomegalovirus exposure and HLA in healthy donors. Use of 60 Vbeta and 13 Jbeta primers characterized the PCR. Profiling relied on immunoSEQ multiplex PCR, and the TCRdb table lists in-frame clones only, not all of them. The sample records about 140,000 clones, roughly 80% being singletons. Sequenced input: PBMCs. The receptors here all came from a woman in her forties or fifties in good health and CMV-seropositive.

In DNA form, the CDR3 reads TGTGCCAGCAGTATGGTACAGGTGAACACTGAAGCTTTCTTT. The encoded protein is CASSMVQVNTEAFF. The chain recombines TRBV6-6 with TRBJ1-1; a weak D match, TRBD1 (5 bases). V lost 5 bases and J 0 bases, leaving 10 bases between the germline ends. Germline V gives CDR1 MNHNY, CDR2 SVGAGI (reference sequence). The CDR3 totals 14 residues.

V is TRBV27 and J is TRBJ2-2, with 9 bases fitting TRBD2. The CDR3 is 18 residues long. V lost 6 bases and J lost 1; bases outside the gene matches: 12. The germline V gene has CDR1 MNHEY and CDR2 SMNVEV (reference sequence). CDR3 sequence (DNA): TGTGCCAGCAGGACTCTTCGCGGGGGGGTGGGGAACACCGGGGAGCTGTTTTTT. Protein: CASRTLRGGVGNTGELFF.

This clone was detected only a few times. The V and J genes are TRBV29-1 and TRBJ2-7; TRBD1 agrees at 8 bases. The CDR3 is made up of 11 amino acids. V was clipped by 3 bases and J by 6 bases; unmatched bases: 1. Germline assignment: CDR1 SQVTM and CDR2 ANQGSEA. The CDR3 spells CSVDRGREQYF. DNA for the CDR3: TGCAGCGTTGACAGGGGGCGCGAGCAGTACTTC.

In this sample, this clone turned up a few times. This sequence joins TRBV9 and TRBJ1-3; no clear D. Germline V gene data show CDR1 as SGDLS and CDR2 as YYNGEE. V lost 1 base and J 1 base, leaving 15 bases between the germline ends. CDR3 length equals 17 residues. The CDR3 loop reads CASSVNPQIYSGNTIYF. The CDR3 DNA reads TGTGCCAGCAGCGTAAACCCCCAGATATATTCTGGAAACACCATATATTTT.

This clone was detected once. V usage is TRBV16 and J usage is TRBJ1-5; D is uncertain. CDR1 is KGHSY and CDR2 is FQNENV in the germline V gene. The CDR3 runs to 13 residues. The V and J ends lost 1 base and 6 bases respectively, with 7 bases between them. The CDR3 DNA sequence: TGTGCCAGCAGCCAATTTTTGGCTCAGCCCCAGCATTTT. It yields the protein CASSQFLAQPQHF. The variable domain in full, with the rest retrieved from reference TRBV16 and TRBJ1-5, is GEEVAQTPKHLVRGEGQKAKLYCAPIKGHSYVFWYQQVLKNEFKFLISFQNENVFDETGMPKERFSAKCLPNSPCSLEIQATKLEDSAVYFCASSQFLAQPQHFGDGTRLSIL.

The gene calls are TRBV7-8 and TRBJ1-1, with D perhaps TRBD1 (5 bases). The CDR3 contains 13 residues. Germline assignment: CDR1 SGHVS and CDR2 FQNEAQ. The V and J ends lost 3 bases and 3 bases respectively, with 8 bases between them. Here the CDR3 reads CASSLDTYTEAFF. The CDR3 bases are TGTGCCAGCAGCTTGGACACGTACACTGAAGCTTTCTTT.

The gene calls are TRBV7-2 and TRBJ1-6; possibly TRBD1 for D (6 bases). V lost 6 bases, J lost 3 bases, and 18 bases lay in between. This CDR3 contains 17 residues. CDR1 and CDR2 (germline): SGHTA, FQGNSA. The CDR3 region is CASSPRTATLYNSPLHF. CDR3 nucleotide sequence: TGTGCCAGCAGTCCCCGGACAGCAACTCTCTATAATTCACCCCTCCACTTT. Complete variable domain (other parts from reference TRBV7-2 and TRBJ1-6): GAGVSQSPSNKVTEKGKDVELRCDPISGHTALYWYRQSLGQGLEFLIYFQGNSAPDKSGLPSDRFSAERTGGSVSTLTIQRTQQEDSAVYLCASSPRTATLYNSPLHFGNGTRLTVT.

This chain joins TRBV11-2 and TRBJ2-5; TRBD1 might be the D (6 bases). Germline V lookup: CDR1 SGHAT, CDR2 FQNNGV. V gave up 4 bases and J gave up 5 bases, with 8 bases separating them. The CDR3 is made up of 12 amino acids. This chain's CDR3 is CASSSGAETQYF. As DNA, the CDR3 is TGTGCCAGCAGCTCAGGGGCGGAGACCCAGTACTTC.

Points on this clone: A junction end diverges from the germline sequence, so it may reflect a read error. The chain is built from TRBV7-7 and TRBJ1-6, with 11 bases matching TRBD1. CDR3 length: 15 residues. Germline assignment: CDR1 SSHAT and CDR2 FNYEAQ (reference sequence). The CDR3 loop reads CASSLDRGPNSPLHF. The DNA for the CDR3 is TGTGCTAGCAGCTTGGACAGGGGGCCAAATTCACCCCTCCACTTT.

The chain carries TRBV29-1 and TRBJ1-1; TRBD1 might be the D (6 bases). Trimming stripped 7 bases from V and 1 base from J, with 13 bases between. Germline V gene sequence: CDR1 SQVTM, CDR2 ANQGSEA. The CDR3 contains 13 residues. Here the CDR3 reads CSGAQGGNTEAFF. In nucleotides, the CDR3 is TGCAGCGGGGCACAGGGTGGGAACACTGAAGCTTTCTTT.

The chain joins TRBV11-2 to TRBJ2-3, with TRBD2 identical over 7 bases. This CDR3 region has 15 residues. Germline CDR1 is SGHAT and CDR2 is FQNNGV. Trimming cost V 5 bases and J 4 bases; bases outside gene matches: 9. The CDR3, as DNA: TGTGCCAGCAGCCAAATGGGGGGGAGGGCAGATACGCAGTATTTT. It encodes CASSQMGGRADTQYF.

The table lists this clone with a few counts. The chain has TRBV5-5 and TRBJ1-5; 8 nucleotides match TRBD1. Losses at the gene ends were 4 bases for V and 7 bases for J; bases not matched to a gene: 7. The CDR3 contains 14 residues. Germline lookup yields CDR1 SGHKS and CDR2 YYEKEE (reference sequence). CDR3 in amino acids: CASSPGQGYQPQHF. The CDR3 nucleotides are TGTGCCAGCAGCCCCGGACAGGGTTACCAGCCCCAGCATTTT.